The clone carrying this T cell receptor beta chain came up a few times. The sample belongs to a study of naive and memory T cell subsets. Two oligonucleotides, mixed equimolar, formed the beta constant-region primer covering TRBC1 and TRBC2. Nested alpha and beta constant-region primers with the SP2 primer drove four PCR rounds on ligated cDNA. TCRdb recomputed calls from the UMI-ligation and nested PCR reads with MiXCR, one row per CDR3 protein. In the table there are 95,000 to 150,000 distinct CDR3 sequences, just over 35% of which are singletons. The CDR3 contains 14 residues. J was trimmed by 2 bases and V by 5 bases; bases with no gene match: 5. The germline V gene encodes CDR1 MNHNS and CDR2 SASEGT.

Sequencing was carried out using central memory CD4+ T cells from blood. V is TRBV6-1 and J is TRBJ1-2, with 7 bases lining up with TRBD1. The sequence was obtained from a human donor in good health. CDR3 nucleotide sequence: TGTGCCAGCAGTCTCGACAGGGTGAACTATGGCTACACCTTC. It encodes CASSLDRVNYGYTF.